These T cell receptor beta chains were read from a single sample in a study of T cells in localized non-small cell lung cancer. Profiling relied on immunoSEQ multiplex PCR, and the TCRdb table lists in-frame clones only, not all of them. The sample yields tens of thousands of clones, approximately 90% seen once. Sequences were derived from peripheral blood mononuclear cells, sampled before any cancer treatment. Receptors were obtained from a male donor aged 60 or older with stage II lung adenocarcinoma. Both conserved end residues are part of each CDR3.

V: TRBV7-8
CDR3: CASSLVWTSDTIYF

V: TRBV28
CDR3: CASSSPSASWAGYTF

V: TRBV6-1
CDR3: CASSEAVLPREQYF

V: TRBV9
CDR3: CASSRTSGLTDTQYF

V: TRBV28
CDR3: CASSLGGRSGNEQFF

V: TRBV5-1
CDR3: CASSLDPPGANVLTF

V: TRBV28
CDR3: CASSLGAGLTEAFF

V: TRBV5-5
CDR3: CASSPARTGNYGYTF

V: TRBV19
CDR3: CASSIAPAGTRSNSPLHF

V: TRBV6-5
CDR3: CASSLVSAAYNEQFF

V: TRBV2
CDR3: CASILERGTEAFF

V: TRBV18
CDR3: CASSPYAGSANTEAFF

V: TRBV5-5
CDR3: CASSLIHEQFF

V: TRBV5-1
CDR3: CASSLEQGNEQYF

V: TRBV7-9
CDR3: CASSLGNQPQHF

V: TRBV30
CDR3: CAWKVNGEAFF

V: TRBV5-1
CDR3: CASSLSSNQPQHF

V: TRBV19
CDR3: CASSIRDGWEQYF